A single sample gave rise to the 21 T cell receptor beta chains below, sequenced in a study of T cell responses to AZD1222 COVID-19 vaccine. TCRdb keeps only in-frame clones here, not all; method: immunoSEQ multiplex PCR. The sample lists approximately 150,000 clones; roughly nine tenths were seen once. Sample: peripheral blood, taken on day 0 of AZD1222 vaccination. Source of these receptors: an adult in good health.

This chain joins TRBV6-1 and TRBJ1-4; D unclear. This CDR3 has 16 amino acids. V was pared by 3 bases and J by 0 bases, with 11 bases between. Looked up from germline, CDR1 is MNHNS and CDR2 is SASEGT. CDR3: CASSDYWGATNEKLFF. CDR3 DNA: TGTGCCAGCAGTGATTATTGGGGTGCAACTAATGAAAAACTGTTTTTT.

V usage is TRBV4-1 and J usage is TRBJ2-3; TRBD2 agrees at 14 bases. CDR1 and CDR2 from the germline V gene are MGHRA and YSYEKL. Trimming at V came to 4 bases and at J to 5 bases, leaving 5 bases not matched to a gene. This CDR3 is built from 16 residues. The CDR3 loop reads CASSPGLAGGGDTQYF. The CDR3 nucleotides read TGCGCCAGCAGCCCTGGACTAGCGGGGGGCGGAGATACGCAGTATTTT.

As concerns this clone: The junction differs from germline at one of its ends, possibly a read error. The chain uses TRBV6-5 and TRBJ1-1, with 9 bases lining up with TRBD1. The germline CDR1 and CDR2 sequences are MNHEY and SVGAGI. The CDR3 sequence is 15 residues long. The CDR3 region has the DNA TGTGCCAGCAGTCCCGGGACAGGGCCGACAGGGATCCTCTTTTTT. Translation: CASSPGTGPTGILFF.

This rearrangement joins TRBV23-1 to TRBJ2-6; 8 nucleotides line up with TRBD1. TRBV23-1 is classed as an ORF, of uncertain function. The CDR3 runs 19 residues. V lost 3 bases to trimming and J lost 1 base; unmatched junction nucleotides: 11. The CDR3 reads CASSQLPPGGASGANVLTF. In DNA form, the CDR3 reads TGCGCCAGCAGTCAGCTACCTCCAGGGGGCGCATCTGGGGCCAACGTCCTGACTTTC.

The sample holds a few counts of this clone. Other DNA sequences in this specimen translate into the identical CDR3. V gene TRBV19 combines with J gene TRBJ2-5; D might be TRBD2 (6 bases). This CDR3 contains 14 residues. Germline CDR1 reads LNHDA; CDR2 reads SQIVND (reference sequence). The germline V and J ends were trimmed by 4 bases and 2 bases, with 11 bases remaining between them. The CDR3 DNA reads as TGTGCCAGTAGTACCCGACTAGAACAAGAGACCCAGTACTTC. Amino acids: CASSTRLEQETQYF.

The chain has TRBV14 and TRBJ2-5; no firm D call. The CDR3 covers 12 residues. Germline CDR1 and CDR2: SGHDN and FVKESK. Trimming pared 1 base from V and 6 bases from J, leaving 6 bases between. CDR3 amino acids: CASSQVGKTQYF. The CDR3 nucleotides are TGTGCCAGCAGCCAAGTGGGGAAGACCCAGTACTTC.

The chain is built from TRBV2 and TRBJ2-1, with D perhaps TRBD1 (6 bases). V was shortened by 6 bases and J by 2 bases, with 14 bases between the two germline ends. Germline V lookup: CDR1 SNHLY, CDR2 FYNNEI. The CDR3 spans 15 residues. The CDR3 sequence is CASRADSPAYNEQFF. The CDR3 coding sequence is TGTGCCAGCAGAGCGGACAGTCCGGCCTACAATGAGCAGTTCTTC.

This sequence joins TRBV28 and TRBJ1-5; D is perhaps TRBD1 (6 bases). Trimming removed 6 bases at V and 6 bases at J, with 18 bases between. Germline V gene data show CDR1 as MDHEN and CDR2 as SYDVKM. This CDR3 has 15 amino acids. This CDR3 is CASSDNRGGTQPQHF. The CDR3 DNA reads TGTGCCAGCAGCGACAATAGGGGGGGGACTCAGCCCCAGCATTTT.

The chain carries TRBV6-5 and TRBJ2-7; a weak D match, TRBD2 (6 bases). V lost 4 bases and J 6 bases, leaving 19 bases between the germline ends. The CDR3 has 15 residues. Germline CDR1 reads MNHEY; CDR2 reads SVGAGI. CDR3 sequence: CASSSISSVGGEQYF. The DNA for the CDR3 is TGTGCCAGCAGTTCTATATCTAGCGTCGGTGGCGAGCAGTACTTC.

This chain joins TRBV6-5 and TRBJ2-3, with 8 bases aligning to TRBD2. Germline CDR1 and CDR2: MNHEY and SVGAGI. V was pared by 1 base and J by 6 bases, with 9 bases of the junction left unmatched. The CDR3 contains 16 residues. The CDR3 sequence: CASSYWGSGSGDTQYF. CDR3 DNA sequence: TGTGCCAGCAGTTACTGGGGGAGCGGGAGTGGTGATACGCAGTATTTT.

This clone was seen only a few times. This chain joins TRBV2 and TRBJ1-2, with D possibly being TRBD1 (6 bases). The germline CDR1 and CDR2 sequences are SNHLY and FYNNEI. V lost 7 bases to trimming and J lost 8 bases, with 20 bases between them. The CDR3 runs to 14 residues. CDR3 DNA sequence: TGTGCCAGCATCGTGAACAGGGAGGTCCTAGGCTACACCTTC. Translating gives CASIVNREVLGYTF. The complete variable domain, with remaining parts taken from reference TRBV2 and TRBJ1-2, reads EPEVTQTPSHQVTQMGQEVILRCVPISNHLYFYWYRQILGQKVEFLVSFYNNEISEKSEIFDDQFSVERPDGSNFTLKIRSTKLEDSAMYFCASIVNREVLGYTFGSGTRLTVV.

V and J are TRBV4-3 and TRBJ2-7; D gene uncertain. V shed 2 bases and J shed 7 bases, with 18 bases lying between them. The CDR3 runs to 15 residues. From germline, CDR1 is LGHNA and CDR2 YSLEER. CDR3 in amino acids: CASSQQLAARVEQYF. In DNA, the CDR3 is TGCGCCAGCAGCCAACAGCTGGCAGCCCGGGTGGAGCAGTACTTC.

V gene TRBV11-2 combines with J gene TRBJ2-5; D call uncertain. Germline V lookup: CDR1 SGHAT, CDR2 FQNNGV. V lost 5 bases and J lost 1, with 2 bases in between. The CDR3 is 11 residues long. The CDR3 is CASSIQETQYF. For the CDR3, the DNA is TGTGCCAGCAGCATCCAAGAGACCCAGTACTTC.

J is TRBJ2-5 and V is TRBV28; 13 nucleotides match TRBD2. The CDR3 has 17 residues. Germline assignment: CDR1 MDHEN and CDR2 SYDVKM. With V trimmed by 6 bases and J by 4 bases, 11 bases remained unmatched. The chain's CDR3 is CASRPSPGTSGVETQYF. In DNA, the CDR3 is TGTGCCAGCAGACCGTCTCCCGGGACTAGCGGGGTAGAGACCCAGTACTTC.

The rearrangement links TRBV11-2 to TRBJ2-2; 8 bases are shared with TRBD2. With 6 bases clipped from V and 3 bases from J, the junction kept 6 bases outside the gene matches. The CDR3 sequence is 15 residues long. Germline lookup yields CDR1 SGHAT and CDR2 FQNNGV. In DNA, the CDR3 is TGTGCCAGCAGTTCCCAGGGACTAGACACCGGGGAGCTGTTTTTT. Its protein is CASSSQGLDTGELFF.

The V gene is TRBV7-8, the J gene TRBJ2-1, with D uncertain. CDR3 size: 14 residues. V lost 1 base, J lost 5 bases, and 9 bases lay in between. Per germline, CDR1 SGHVS and CDR2 FQNEAQ. CDR3 in DNA: TGTGCCAGCAGCTTAGTCGGCAAACACAATGAGCAGTTCTTC. As protein: CASSLVGKHNEQFF.

The rearrangement uses TRBV6-5 and TRBJ2-7, with D possibly matching TRBD1 (6 bases). Trimming removed 4 bases at V and 4 bases at J, with 17 bases between. The CDR3 covers 15 residues. CDR1 and CDR2 from the germline V gene are MNHEY and SVGAGI. This CDR3 reads CASSFQKTGSYEQYF. CDR3 DNA sequence: TGTGCCAGCAGTTTTCAAAAAACAGGGAGTTACGAGCAGTACTTC.

This sequence joins TRBV5-1 and TRBJ1-1; 11 nucleotides align to TRBD1. Looked up from germline, CDR1 is SGHRS and CDR2 is YFSETQ. After removal of 2 bases from V and 4 bases from J, the junction contained 4 bases not matched to a gene. CDR3 length: 15 amino acids. The DNA of the CDR3 is TGCGCCAGCAGCTTATCCGGGACAGGGGGCACTGAAGCTTTCTTT. Translated: CASSLSGTGGTEAFF.

V usage is TRBV12-3 or TRBV12-4 and J usage is TRBJ1-1; the D gene is possibly TRBD1 (5 bases). This CDR3 has 12 residues. V lost 1 base, J lost 6 bases, and 6 bases lay in between. As DNA, the CDR3 is TGTGCCAGCAGTTTAGGGGGCCCTGAAGCTTTCTTT. The encoded protein is CASSLGGPEAFF.

This chain links TRBV2 with TRBJ1-3; D gene uncertain. There are 16 residues in the CDR3. Germline lookup yields CDR1 SNHLY and CDR2 FYNNEI. Trimming took off 4 bases at V and 0 bases at J, with 13 bases between the two ends. Here the CDR3 reads CASSVVALSSGNTIYF. The CDR3 DNA sequence: TGTGCCAGCAGTGTGGTGGCGCTAAGCTCTGGAAACACCATATATTTT.

The chain has TRBV11-2 and TRBJ2-1; TRBD2 matches at 11 bases. The germline gives CDR1 SGHAT, CDR2 FQNNGV. This CDR3 has 17 residues. Unmatched junction bases numbered 9, after V lost 5 bases and J lost 3 bases. Written as DNA, the CDR3 is TGTGCCAGCAGCATTAGCGGGAGGGCCTTAGGCTACAATGAGCAGTTCTTC. It yields the protein CASSISGRALGYNEQFF.